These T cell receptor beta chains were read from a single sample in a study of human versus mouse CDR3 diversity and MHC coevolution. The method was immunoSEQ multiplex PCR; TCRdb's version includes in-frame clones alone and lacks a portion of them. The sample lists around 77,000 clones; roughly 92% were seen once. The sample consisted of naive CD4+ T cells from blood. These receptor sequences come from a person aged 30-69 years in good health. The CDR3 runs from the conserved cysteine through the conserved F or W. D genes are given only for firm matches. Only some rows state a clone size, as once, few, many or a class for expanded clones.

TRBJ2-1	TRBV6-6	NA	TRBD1	TGTGCCAGCAGTGGCCGGGACAGGGCGGGAGAGCAGTTCTTC	CASSGRDRAGEQFF
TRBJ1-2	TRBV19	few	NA	TGTGCCAGTAGTATAGGCGGGGTTGCGAACTATGGCTACACCTTC	CASSIGGVANYGYTF
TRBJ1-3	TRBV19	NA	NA	TGTGCCAGTAGTCCCCACAGGGAATCAGGAAACACCATATATTTT	CASSPHRESGNTIYF
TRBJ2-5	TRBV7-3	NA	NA	TGTGCCAGCAGGGCTTCTAGTGAGGAGACCCAGTACTTC	CASRASSEETQYF
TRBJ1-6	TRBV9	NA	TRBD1	TGTGCCAGCAGCTCAAACTCCCGGGACAGAAATTCACCCCTCCACTTT	CASSSNSRDRNSPLHF
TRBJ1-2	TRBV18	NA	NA	TGTGCCAGCTACAGACTGGGGGCGGATGGCTACACCTTC	CASYRLGADGYTF
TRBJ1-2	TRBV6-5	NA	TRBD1	TGTGCCAGCAGTATGACAGGGAACTATGGCTACACCTTC	CASSMTGNYGYTF
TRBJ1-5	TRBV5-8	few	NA	TGTGCCAGCAGCTTAGGGGACAATAATCAGCCCCAGCATTTT	CASSLGDNNQPQHF
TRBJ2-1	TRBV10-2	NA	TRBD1	TGCGCCAGCCGGGACAGGTCAATATGGGTATACAATGAGCAGTTCTTC	CASRDRSIWVYNEQFF
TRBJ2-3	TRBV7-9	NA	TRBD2	TGTGCCAGCAGCTTAGGGCTAGCGGGGCCTTCGTTTAGCACAGATACGCAGTATTTT	CASSLGLAGPSFSTDTQYF
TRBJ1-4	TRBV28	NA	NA	TGTGCCAGCAGTTTGACAGGCACTAATGAAAAACTGTTTTTT	CASSLTGTNEKLFF
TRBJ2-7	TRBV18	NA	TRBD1	TGTGCCAGCTCACCGCAACAGGGGGCCGAGCAGTACTTC	CASSPQQGAEQYF
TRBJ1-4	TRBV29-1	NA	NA	TGCAGCGTTCTAGGGGGTGGTGAAAAACTGTTTTTT	CSVLGGGEKLFF
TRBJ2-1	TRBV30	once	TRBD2	TGTGCCTGGAGAGGAAGGTGGAGCGGGGTGACGAGCTCCTACAATGAGCAGTTCTTC	CAWRGRWSGVTSSYNEQFF
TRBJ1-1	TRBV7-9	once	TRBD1	TGTGCCAGCAGCTTACGGATCGGACAGGCAGACACTGAAGCTTTCTTT	CASSLRIGQADTEAFF
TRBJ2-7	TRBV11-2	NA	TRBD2	TGTGCCAGCAGCGATAACCGGGGGGGGGCTTCTAACTACGAGCAGTACTTC	CASSDNRGGASNYEQYF
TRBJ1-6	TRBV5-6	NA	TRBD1	TGTGCCAGCAGCTGGGGGACAGGGTATCCCACACCCCTCCACTTT	CASSWGTGYPTPLHF
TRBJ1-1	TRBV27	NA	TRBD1	TGTGCCAGCAGTTTATACGGACAGGGAGAAGCTTTCTTT	CASSLYGQGEAFF
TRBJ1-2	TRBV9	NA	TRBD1	TGTGCCAGCCAGGGGACAGATCTTAATGGCTACACCTTC	CASQGTDLNGYTF
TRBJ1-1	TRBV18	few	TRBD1	TGTGCCAGCTCGAGGGGACAGGGGGCCTACACTGAAGCTTTCTTT	CASSRGQGAYTEAFF
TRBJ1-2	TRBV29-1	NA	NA	TGCAGCGTTGATTTGATAGGGGCTGGCTACACCTTC	CSVDLIGAGYTF
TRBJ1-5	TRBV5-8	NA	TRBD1	TGTGCCAGCAGCGCGACAGGGATGGGCAATCAGCCCCAGCATTTT	CASSATGMGNQPQHF
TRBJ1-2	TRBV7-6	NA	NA	TGTGCCAGCAGCTCCCTCGTAGGGGGAAGGGGCTACACCTTC	CASSSLVGGRGYTF
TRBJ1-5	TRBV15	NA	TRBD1	TGTGCCACCAGCTCCATGACAGGGGTTCGGCAGCCCCAGCATTTT	CATSSMTGVRQPQHF
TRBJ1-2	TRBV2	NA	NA	TGTGCCAGCAGTGGCGGAACAAGCTATGGCTACACCTTC	CASSGGTSYGYTF
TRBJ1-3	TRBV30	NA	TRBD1	TGTGCCTGGCGTCAGGGGGCTGGAAACACCATATATTTT	CAWRQGAGNTIYF
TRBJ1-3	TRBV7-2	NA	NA	TGTGCCAGCAGCTTAGTAGGGGGAAATACTGGAAACACCATATATTTT	CASSLVGGNTGNTIYF
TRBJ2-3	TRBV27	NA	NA	TGTGCCAGCAGTCTAGCTGGACCGGGGGATACGCAGTATTTT	CASSLAGPGDTQYF
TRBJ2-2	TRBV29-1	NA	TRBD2	TGCAGCGTTGTAGGTCGGGGGGGCACCGGGGAGCTGTTTTTT	CSVVGRGGTGELFF
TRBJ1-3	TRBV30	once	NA	TGTGCCTGGAGCGCGGGAGTCTCTGGAAACACCATATATTTT	CAWSAGVSGNTIYF
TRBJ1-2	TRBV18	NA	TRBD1	TGTGCCAGCTCAACGCAGGGGGCTGGGGTTGATGGCTACACCTTC	CASSTQGAGVDGYTF
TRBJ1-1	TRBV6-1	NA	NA	TGTGCCAGCAGTGCCGGGGGGCCCGCTTTCTTT	CASSAGGPAFF
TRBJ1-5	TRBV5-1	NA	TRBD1	TGCGCCAGCAGCAGGGGGCTTGATCAGCCCCAGCATTTT	CASSRGLDQPQHF
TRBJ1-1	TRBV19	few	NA	NA	CASSVGTGSFF
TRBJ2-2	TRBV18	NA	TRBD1	TGTGCCAGCTCACCACGTCACAGGGGTAACACCGGGGAGCTGTTTTTT	CASSPRHRGNTGELFF
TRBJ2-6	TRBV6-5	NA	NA	TGTGCCAGCAGTTCTCGGGGGGCCAACGTCCTGACTTTC	CASSSRGANVLTF
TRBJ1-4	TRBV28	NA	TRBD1	TGTGCCAGCCTACCGGGCGGGGGACAGGCAACTAATGAAAAACTGTTTTTT	CASLPGGGQATNEKLFF
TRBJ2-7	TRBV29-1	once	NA	TGCAGCGTAGAGACAGCCTACGAGCAGTACTTC	CSVETAYEQYF
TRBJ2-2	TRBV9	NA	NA	TGTGCCAGCAGCGCTAGACAGGACACCGGGGAGCTGTTTTTT	CASSARQDTGELFF
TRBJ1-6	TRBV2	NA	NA	TGTGCCAGCAGTGTGGCTAAGGCAGCCGGAGATTCACCCCTCCACTTT	CASSVAKAAGDSPLHF
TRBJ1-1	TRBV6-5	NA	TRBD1	TGTGCCAGCAGTCGACAGGGTTTTGCTGAAGCTTTCTTT	CASSRQGFAEAFF
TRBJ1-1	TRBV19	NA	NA	TGTGCCAGCCTCCTGGGGGGTACTGAAGCTTTCTTT	CASLLGGTEAFF
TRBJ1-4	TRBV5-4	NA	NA	TGTGCCAGCAGCTTGGGGGGGCGAGCCACTAATGAAAAACTGTTTTTT	CASSLGGRATNEKLFF
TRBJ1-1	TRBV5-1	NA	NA	TGCGCCAGCAGCTTGACAGGGAACACTGAAGCTTTCTTT	CASSLTGNTEAFF
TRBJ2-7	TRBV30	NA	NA	TGTGCCTCCCGGGACGGGAGCTCCTACGAGCAGTACTTC	CASRDGSSYEQYF
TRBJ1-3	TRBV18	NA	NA	TGTGCCAGCTCACCACCGAGCAGGCCAACGGCTGGAAACACCATATATTTT	CASSPPSRPTAGNTIYF
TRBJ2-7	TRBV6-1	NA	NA	TGTGCCAGCAGTGAATCGGCCCCTAGGTTGTTCTTC	CASSESAPRLFF
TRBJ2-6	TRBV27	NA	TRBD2	TGTGCCAGCAGCCGGGGGGGGTCAGTTGGGGCCAACGTCCTGACTTTC	CASSRGGSVGANVLTF
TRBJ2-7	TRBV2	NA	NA	TGTGCCAGCGCCACCCAGGGGTGGTACGAGCAGTACTTC	CASATQGWYEQYF
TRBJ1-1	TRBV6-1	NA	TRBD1	TGTGCCAGCACGACCGAGGGGGCGCCGAACACTGAAGCTTTCTTT	CASTTEGAPNTEAFF
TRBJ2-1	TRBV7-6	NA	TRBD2	TGTGCCAGCAGTTTCAGACTAGCGGTTAGCTCCTACAATGAGCAGTTCTTC	CASSFRLAVSSYNEQFF
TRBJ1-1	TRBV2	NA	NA	TGTGCCAGCAGTGAAGCGACCTGGGGCGGCACTGAAGCTTTCTTT	CASSEATWGGTEAFF
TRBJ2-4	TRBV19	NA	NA	TGTGCCAGTAGTATCGGGGTAGCCAAAAACATTCAGTACTTC	CASSIGVAKNIQYF
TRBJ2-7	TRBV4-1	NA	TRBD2	TGCGCCAGCAGTATACTAGCGGTGGCCTACGAGCAGTACTTC	CASSILAVAYEQYF
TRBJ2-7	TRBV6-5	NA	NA	TGTGCCAGCAGTTACGTCGGGGGAAGCTCCTACGAGCAGTACTTC	CASSYVGGSSYEQYF